This TCR beta chain is from a study of cytomegalovirus exposure and HLA in healthy donors. The PCR made use of 60 Vbeta and 13 Jbeta primers. Measured with immunoSEQ multiplex PCR; TCRdb has only the in-frame clones, and not every one. The sample lists some 150,000 clones; roughly 80% were seen once. With respect to this clone: What it binds is unknown.

All the people who gave samples were healthy bone marrow donors. Donors were ostensibly healthy at sampling, although undocumented immune exposures were probable. V was clipped by 1 base and J by 4 bases; unmatched bases: 6. Germline V gives CDR1 SEHNR, CDR2 FQNEAQ (reference sequence). The CDR3 is made up of 15 amino acids. Whole-study findings and limits: A later analysis found TCR association rates differed by HLA locus, highest for DRB1 and lowest for HLA-C. Data from an earlier analysis indicated that most TCR beta V segments were productive either about 87% or about 30% of the time.

This receptor was identified in a woman aged 45-65 years in good health and CMV-seropositive. The rearrangement links TRBV7-9 to TRBJ1-2, with 7 nucleotides matching TRBD1. Sequencing was carried out using PBMCs. This CDR3 is CASSLDAGGGYGYTF. CDR3 in DNA: TGTGCCAGCAGCTTAGATGCAGGGGGAGGCTATGGCTACACCTTC.